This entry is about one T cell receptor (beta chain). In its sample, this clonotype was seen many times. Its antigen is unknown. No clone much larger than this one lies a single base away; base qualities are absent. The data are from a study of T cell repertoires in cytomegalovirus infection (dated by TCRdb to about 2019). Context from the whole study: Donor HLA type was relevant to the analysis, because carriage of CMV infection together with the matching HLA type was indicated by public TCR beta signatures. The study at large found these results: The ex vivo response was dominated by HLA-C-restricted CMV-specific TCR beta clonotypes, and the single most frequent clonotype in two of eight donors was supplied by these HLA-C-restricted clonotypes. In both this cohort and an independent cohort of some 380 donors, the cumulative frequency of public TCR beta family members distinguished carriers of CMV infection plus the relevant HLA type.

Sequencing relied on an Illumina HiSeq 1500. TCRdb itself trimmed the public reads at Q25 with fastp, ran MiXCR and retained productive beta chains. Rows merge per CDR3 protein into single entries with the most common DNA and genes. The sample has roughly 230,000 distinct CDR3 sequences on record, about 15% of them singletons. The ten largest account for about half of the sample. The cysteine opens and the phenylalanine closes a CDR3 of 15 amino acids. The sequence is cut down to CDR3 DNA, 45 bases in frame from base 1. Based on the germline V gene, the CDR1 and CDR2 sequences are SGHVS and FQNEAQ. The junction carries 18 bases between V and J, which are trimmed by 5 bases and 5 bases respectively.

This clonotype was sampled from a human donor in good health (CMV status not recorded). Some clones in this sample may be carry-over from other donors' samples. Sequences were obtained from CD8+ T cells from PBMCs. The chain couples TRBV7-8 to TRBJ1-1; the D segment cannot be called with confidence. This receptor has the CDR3 CASSPEGFEWTEAFF. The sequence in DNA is TGTGCCAGCAGCCCAGAGGGATTCGAATGGACTGAAGCTTTCTTT.